This T cell receptor (beta chain) was found in a study of T cell clonality in common variable immunodeficiency. This CDR3 spans 11 amino acids. From germline, CDR1 is LNHDA and CDR2 SQIVND (reference sequence). V gave up 6 bases and J gave up 5 bases, with 6 bases separating them. Sequencing was performed with immunoSEQ multiplex PCR; in TCRdb, only in-frame clones are kept and a portion is missing. Observed in the sample are more than 20,000 clones, none of them singletons. Regarding the study as a whole: Fewer deletions and N-nucleotide insertions were reportedly seen in common variable immunodeficiency TCR beta sequences. Shared TCRbeta clones were fewer between CVID subjects than controls. Links between repertoire features and CVID complications were heterogeneity-limited.

A remark on this clone: Its antigen is not known. The CDR3 is cut off 3 residues early in the read; its end comes from the germline J gene.

Sequencing input: peripheral blood mononuclear cells. This TCR was sampled from a human donor with common variable immunodeficiency. This chain links TRBV19 with TRBJ2-3; D gene ambiguous. The CDR3 spells CASSSVDTQYF. The CDR3 bases that were read are TGTGCCAGTAGCTCTGTAGATACG. Together with reference TRBV19 and TRBJ2-3, the CDR3 gives the full variable domain: DGGITQSPKYLFRKEGQNVTLSCEQNLNHDAMYWYRQDPGQGLRLIYYSQIVNDFQKGDIAEGYSVSREKKESFPLTVTSAQKNPTAFYLCASSSVDTQYFGPGTRLTVL.